These 27 T cell receptor beta chains originate from one sample sequenced in a study of CD8 T cells in Susac syndrome. Roughly 0.45 to 1 ug RNA was reverse transcribed with random hexamers. TCRdb recomputed calls from the immunoSEQ multiplex PCR reads with MiXCR, one row per CDR3 protein. The sample has under 200,000 distinct CDR3 sequences, roughly 95% seen once. Material for sequencing was CD8+ T cells from PBMCs. The receptors derive from a human donor with multiple sclerosis.

The chain carries TRBV1 and TRBJ2-2; the D segment call TRBD2 is taken from the table without a DNA check. TRBV1 is described as a pseudogene. CDR3 length: 22 amino acids. CDR3 DNA: TGCACCAGCAGCCTACCCCGCCTCCATGGGACTAGCGGGAGTAGTAGGACCGGGGAGCTGTTTTTT. Its translation: CTSSLPRLHGTSGSSRTGELFF.

The V gene is TRBV3-1, the J gene TRBJ2-1; a weak D match, TRBD1 (6 bases). Germline CDR1 reads LGHDT; CDR2 reads YNNKEL (reference sequence). V gave up 8 bases and J gave up 7 bases, with 24 bases separating them. CDR3 length: 16 amino acids. The CDR3 DNA sequence: TGTGCCAGCGCCGGTAAGGGGGTGCAACGACTTAATGAGCAGTTCTTC. Its translation is CASAGKGVQRLNEQFF.

The J gene is TRBJ1-5, the V gene TRBV27; D is unresolved. The germline V and J ends were trimmed by 2 bases and 0 bases, with 5 bases remaining between them. This CDR3 comprises 14 residues. Germline CDR1 and CDR2: MNHEY and SMNVEV (reference sequence). CDR3 region: CASSLMGSNQPQHF. The CDR3 DNA follows: TGTGCCAGCAGTTTAATGGGTAGCAATCAGCCCCAGCATTTT.

This rearrangement joins TRBV20-1 to TRBJ1-2, with D possibly TRBD1 on 5 matching bases. CDR1 DFQATT and CDR2 SNEGSKA come from the germline V gene (reference sequence). Trimming stripped 3 bases from V and 2 bases from J, with 10 bases between. This CDR3 spans 13 amino acids. This chain's CDR3 is CSARVRANYGYTF. CDR3 DNA sequence: TGCAGTGCTAGGGTCAGGGCGAACTATGGCTACACCTTC.

The chain is built from TRBV15 and TRBJ2-7; D is possibly TRBD2 (5 bases). Germline CDR1 is LNHNV and CDR2 is YYDKDF (reference sequence). V lost 5 bases to trimming and J lost 2 bases, with 7 bases between them. The CDR3 is 12 amino acids. This chain's CDR3 is CATSEGTYEQYF. The CDR3 region has the DNA TGTGCCACCAGCGAGGGAACCTACGAGCAGTACTTC.

The chain links TRBV9 to TRBJ2-1, with 8 bases fitting TRBD1. This CDR3 has 13 residues. Germline V lookup: CDR1 SGDLS, CDR2 YYNGEE. V lost 4 bases, J lost 9 bases, and 6 bases stayed unmatched. The CDR3 DNA reads TGTGCCAGCAGCCGGACAGGGAACGGTGAGCAGTTCTTC. It codes for CASSRTGNGEQFF.

V and J are TRBV15 and TRBJ1-2; D is possibly TRBD1 (5 bases). Per the germline V gene, CDR1 is LNHNV and CDR2 is YYDKDF (reference sequence). V dropped 1 base and J dropped 5 bases, with 17 bases sitting between them. This CDR3 is built from 16 residues. The CDR3: CATSRVGAANLYGYTF. The CDR3 DNA reads as TGTGCCACCAGCAGAGTCGGGGCCGCAAACCTATATGGCTACACCTTC.

The chain is built from TRBV29-1 and TRBJ2-7, with D perhaps TRBD2 (7 bases). The CDR3 contains 13 residues. Germline V gene lookup returns CDR1 SQVTM and CDR2 ANQGSEA. V was shortened by 6 bases and J by 3 bases, with 15 bases between the two germline ends. The CDR3, as DNA: TGCAGCGTGAGGGGGGGGCAGGGCTACGAGCAGTACTTC. Translating gives CSVRGGQGYEQYF.

The V gene is TRBV6-5, the J gene TRBJ2-7, with TRBD1 matching 10 bases. V shed 0 bases, J shed 4 bases, and the junction held 3 bases outside the gene matches. CDR3 length: 15 amino acids. Germline loops: CDR1 MNHEY, CDR2 SVGAGI. The CDR3 region has the DNA TGTGCCAGCAGTTACTCGCCGGGACAGGGGTACGAGCAGTACTTC. Its protein is CASSYSPGQGYEQYF.

The CDR3 DNA reads as TGTGCCAGCAGTTTAGTACAGGACAACACCGGGGAGCTGTTTTTT. It encodes CASSLVQDNTGELFF. The chain combines TRBV28 with TRBJ2-2; a weak D match, TRBD1 (5 bases). This CDR3 spans 15 amino acids. From germline, CDR1 is MDHEN and CDR2 SYDVKM. The ends were cut back, 2 bases at V and 2 bases at J, with 9 bases in the middle.

The V and J genes are TRBV12-3 or TRBV12-4 and TRBJ1-5, with unresolved D. V shed 3 bases and J shed 6 bases, with 9 bases lying between them. This CDR3 region has 13 residues. In DNA form, the CDR3 reads TGTGCCAGCAGTTTCGAAGGCGGTCAGCCCCAGCATTTT. This encodes CASSFEGGQPQHF.

The CDR3 DNA is TGTGCCAGCAGTCCTCGCAATCAGCCCCAGCATTTT. Translation: CASSPRNQPQHF. The J gene is TRBJ1-5, the V gene TRBV12-3 or TRBV12-4, with D unclear. V was clipped by 5 bases and J by 2 bases, with 4 bases between them. The CDR3 loop spans 12 amino acids.

CDR3 coding DNA: TGTGCCAGCAGCCAAGAGGGTTCCTTCTACGAGCAGTACTTC. It specifies CASSQEGSFYEQYF. The rearrangement joins TRBV14 to TRBJ2-7; D unclear. From germline, CDR1 is SGHDN and CDR2 FVKESK. Trimming left V 0 bases short and J 3 bases short, with 9 bases between. This CDR3 spans 14 amino acids.

The rearrangement uses TRBV13 and TRBJ2-7; no clear D. CDR1 and CDR2 from the germline V gene are PRHDT and FYEKMQ (reference sequence). Trimming stripped 4 bases from V and 3 bases from J, with 7 bases between. The CDR3 sequence is 12 residues long. CDR3 in amino acids: CASSSALYEQYF. CDR3 nucleotide sequence: TGTGCCAGCAGCTCCGCCCTCTACGAGCAGTACTTC.

The chain carries TRBV7-9 and TRBJ1-1, with D perhaps TRBD1 (5 bases). There are 14 residues in the CDR3. From germline, CDR1 is SEHNR and CDR2 FQNEAQ (reference sequence). Trimming took 5 bases from V and 4 from J, leaving 14 bases between them. CDR3 region: CASSLGGEGTEAFF. The CDR3 DNA reads as TGTGCCAGCAGCCTCGGGGGGGAGGGCACTGAAGCTTTCTTT.

This clonotype was seen a single time. The CDR3 DNA follows: TGCAGCGTTGAAGAAGGGGACAGTCGCTATGGCTACACCTTC. It translates to CSVEEGDSRYGYTF. This chain connects TRBV29-1 to TRBJ1-2; 7 nucleotides line up with TRBD1. The CDR3 spans 14 residues. Trimming at V came to 0 bases and at J to 4 bases, leaving 5 bases not matched to a gene. The V gene's germline CDR1 is SQVTM and CDR2 ANQGSEA.

The count of this clonotype is one. The rearrangement uses TRBV20-1 and TRBJ2-1, with 9 bases identical to TRBD1. The CDR3 loop spans 16 amino acids. V was clipped by 2 bases and J by 8 bases; unmatched bases: 13. The germline V gene has CDR1 DFQATT and CDR2 SNEGSKA (reference sequence). As DNA, the CDR3 is TGCAGTGCTAGATTCCGGGACAGGGACCCCTATGATGAGCAGTTCTTC. Protein sequence: CSARFRDRDPYDEQFF.

This chain links TRBV20-1 with TRBJ2-7, with 8 nucleotides matching TRBD1. Per the germline V gene, CDR1 is DFQATT and CDR2 is SNEGSKA (reference sequence). The CDR3 sequence is 15 residues long. After removal of 1 base from V and 4 bases from J, the junction contained 9 bases not matched to a gene. Here the CDR3 DNA reads TGCAGTGCTAGAGCCACGGACAGGGAGAGGTACGAGCAGTACTTC. Encoded protein: CSARATDRERYEQYF.

The rearrangement links TRBV5-1 to TRBJ2-1, with 7 bases identical to TRBD1. The germline gives CDR1 SGHRS, CDR2 YFSETQ. The CDR3 spans 15 residues. V was clipped by 4 bases and J by 2 bases; unmatched bases: 6. For the CDR3, the DNA is TGCGCCAGCAGCCCATACAGGGGCACCTACAATGAGCAGTTCTTC. The encoded protein is CASSPYRGTYNEQFF.

V and J are TRBV29-1 and TRBJ2-7; TRBD1 aligns across 7 bases. Per the germline V gene, CDR1 is SQVTM and CDR2 is ANQGSEA. The CDR3 totals 12 residues. J was trimmed by 6 bases and V by 6 bases; bases with no gene match: 8. DNA of the CDR3: TGCAGCGTAGCCTCGACAGGGAGCGAGCAGTACTTC. This codes for CSVASTGSEQYF.

The chain recombines TRBV28 with TRBJ2-1; possibly TRBD2 for D (6 bases). V lost 9 bases, J lost 13 bases, and 16 bases lay in between. The germline gives CDR1 MDHEN, CDR2 SYDVKM. There are 11 residues in the CDR3. The DNA for the CDR3 is TGTGCCAGTTGGAGGGTCGAAAGCCAGTTCTTC. Translating it yields CASWRVESQFF. The full variable domain, in which reference TRBV28 and TRBJ2-1 provide the parts outside the CDR3, is DVKVTQSSRYLVKRTGEKVFLECVQDMDHENMFWYRQDPGLGLRLIYFSYDVKMKEKGDIPEGYSVSREKKERFSLILESASTNQTSMYLCASWRVESQFFGPGTRLTVL.

This rearrangement joins TRBV7-9 to TRBJ1-2; the D gene is possibly TRBD1 (5 bases). CDR1 is SEHNR and CDR2 is FQNEAQ in the germline V gene (reference sequence). V gave up 4 bases and J gave up 4 bases, with 16 bases separating them. The CDR3 has 15 residues. The CDR3 loop reads CASSSGSGALYGYTF. The CDR3 nucleotides read TGTGCCAGCAGCTCGGGCTCCGGGGCACTCTATGGCTACACCTTC.

The genes are TRBV12-5 and TRBJ1-5, with 10 positions matching TRBD1. The V and J ends lost 11 bases and 6 bases, in that order; junction bases with no gene match: 10. The CDR3 runs to 14 residues. Germline CDR1 is LGHNT and CDR2 is FRNRAP. The CDR3 loop reads CAVPGQGIFQPQHF. The CDR3 DNA reads as TGTGCTGTCCCGGGACAGGGGATTTTTCAGCCCCAGCATTTT.

The V call is TRBV15, the J call TRBJ1-3; D may be TRBD1 (6 bases). The CDR3 loop spans 16 amino acids. Trimming removed 0 bases from V and 2 bases from J, with 11 bases in between. The V gene's germline CDR1 is LNHNV and CDR2 YYDKDF (reference sequence). The CDR3 DNA reads TGTGCCACCAGCAGAGACAGGGGAGTAGCTGGAAACACCATATATTTT. Amino acids: CATSRDRGVAGNTIYF.

This sequence joins TRBV19 and TRBJ2-3; D is unclear. The CDR3 spans 11 residues. The ends were cut back, 5 bases at V and 10 bases at J, with 10 bases in the middle. Germline lookup yields CDR1 LNHDA and CDR2 SQIVND (reference sequence). CDR3 sequence: CASSSPSSQYF. The CDR3, as DNA: TGTGCCAGTAGTTCCCCCAGCTCGCAGTATTTT.

The chain uses TRBV4-2 and TRBJ2-1; 10 bases line up with TRBD2. V was clipped by 3 bases and J by 7 bases; unmatched bases: 9. The length of the CDR3 is 16 residues. The germline CDR1 and CDR2 sequences are LGHNA and YNFKEQ. The CDR3 here is CASSQSSGRFVNEQFF. DNA for the CDR3: TGTGCCAGCAGCCAGTCTAGCGGGAGATTTGTAAATGAGCAGTTCTTC.

This rearrangement joins TRBV7-9 to TRBJ1-2; D is unresolved. Germline CDR1 and CDR2: SEHNR and FQNEAQ (reference sequence). Trimming took 5 bases from V and 5 from J, leaving 15 bases between them. The CDR3 spans 14 residues. CDR3 region: CASSPALSGYGYTF. The CDR3 nucleotides read TGTGCCAGCAGCCCCGCACTCTCGGGGTATGGCTACACCTTC. Filled out from reference TRBV7-9 and TRBJ1-2, the complete variable domain reads DTGVSQNPRHKITKRGQNVTFRCDPISEHNRLYWYRQTLGQGPEFLTYFQNEAQLEKSRLLSDRFSAERPKGSFSTLEIQRTEQGDSAMYLCASSPALSGYGYTFGSGTRLTVV.